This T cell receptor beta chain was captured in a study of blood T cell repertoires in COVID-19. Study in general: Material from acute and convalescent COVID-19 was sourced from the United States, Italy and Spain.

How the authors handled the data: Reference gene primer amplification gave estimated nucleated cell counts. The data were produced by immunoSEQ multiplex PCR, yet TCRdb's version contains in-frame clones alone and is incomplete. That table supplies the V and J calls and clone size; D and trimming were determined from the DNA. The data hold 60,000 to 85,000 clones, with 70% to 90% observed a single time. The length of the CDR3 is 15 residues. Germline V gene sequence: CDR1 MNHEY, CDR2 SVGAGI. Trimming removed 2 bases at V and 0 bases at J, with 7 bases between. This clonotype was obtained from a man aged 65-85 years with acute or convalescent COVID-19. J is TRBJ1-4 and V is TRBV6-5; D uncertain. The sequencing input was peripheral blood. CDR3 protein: CASSYRSPTNEKLFF. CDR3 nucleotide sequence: TGTGCCAGCAGTTACCGTAGCCCAACTAATGAAAAACTGTTTTTT.